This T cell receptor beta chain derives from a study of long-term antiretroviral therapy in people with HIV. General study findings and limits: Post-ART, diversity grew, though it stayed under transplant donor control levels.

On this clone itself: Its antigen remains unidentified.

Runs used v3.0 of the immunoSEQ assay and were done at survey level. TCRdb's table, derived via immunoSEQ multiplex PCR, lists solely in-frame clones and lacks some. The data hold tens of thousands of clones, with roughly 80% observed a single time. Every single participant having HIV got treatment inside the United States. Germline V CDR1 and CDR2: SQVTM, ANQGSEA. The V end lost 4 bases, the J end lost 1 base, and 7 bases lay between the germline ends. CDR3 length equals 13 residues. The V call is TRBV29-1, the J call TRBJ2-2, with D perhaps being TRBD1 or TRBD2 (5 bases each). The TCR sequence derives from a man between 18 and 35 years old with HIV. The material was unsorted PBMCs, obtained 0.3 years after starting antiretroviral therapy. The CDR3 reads CSVAGRNTGELFF. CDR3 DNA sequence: TGCAGCGTTGCAGGGAGGAACACCGGGGAGCTGTTTTTT.